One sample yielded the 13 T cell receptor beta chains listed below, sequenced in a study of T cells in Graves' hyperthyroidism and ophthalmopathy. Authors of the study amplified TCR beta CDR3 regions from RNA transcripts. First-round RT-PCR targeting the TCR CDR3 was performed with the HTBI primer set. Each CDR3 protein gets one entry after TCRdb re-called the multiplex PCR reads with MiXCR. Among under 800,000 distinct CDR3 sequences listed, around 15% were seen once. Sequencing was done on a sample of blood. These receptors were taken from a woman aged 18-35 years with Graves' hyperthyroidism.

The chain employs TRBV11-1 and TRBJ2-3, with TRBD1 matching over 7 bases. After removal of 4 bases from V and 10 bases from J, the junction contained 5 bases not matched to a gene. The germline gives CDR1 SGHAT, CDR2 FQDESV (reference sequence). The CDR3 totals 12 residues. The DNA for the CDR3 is TGTGCCAGCAGCTACGACAGGGCCCCGCAGTATTTT. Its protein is CASSYDRAPQYF.

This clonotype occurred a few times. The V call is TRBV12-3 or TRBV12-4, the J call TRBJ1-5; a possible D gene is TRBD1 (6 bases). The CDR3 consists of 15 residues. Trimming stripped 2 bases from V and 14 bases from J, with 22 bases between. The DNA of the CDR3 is TGTGCCAGCAGTTTATTGGGGGCAGTGATGAGCCTGAAGCATTTT. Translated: CASSLLGAVMSLKHF.

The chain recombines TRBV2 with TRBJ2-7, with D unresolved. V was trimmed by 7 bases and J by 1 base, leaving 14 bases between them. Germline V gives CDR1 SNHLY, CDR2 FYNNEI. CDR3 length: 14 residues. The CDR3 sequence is CASKSEYGSYEQYF. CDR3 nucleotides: TGTGCCAGCAAGTCAGAGTACGGGTCCTACGAGCAGTACTTC. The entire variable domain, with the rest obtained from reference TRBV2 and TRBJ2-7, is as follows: EPEVTQTPSHQVTQMGQEVILRCVPISNHLYFYWYRQILGQKVEFLVSFYNNEISEKSEIFDDQFSVERPDGSNFTLKIRSTKLEDSAMYFCASKSEYGSYEQYFGPGTRLTVT.

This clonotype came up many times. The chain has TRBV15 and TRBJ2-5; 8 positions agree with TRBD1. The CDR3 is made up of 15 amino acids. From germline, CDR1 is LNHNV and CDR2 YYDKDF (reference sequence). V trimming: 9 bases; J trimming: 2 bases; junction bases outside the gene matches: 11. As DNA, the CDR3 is TGTGCCACTAAACAGGGGGTAGGCCTACAAGAGACCCAGTACTTC. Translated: CATKQGVGLQETQYF.

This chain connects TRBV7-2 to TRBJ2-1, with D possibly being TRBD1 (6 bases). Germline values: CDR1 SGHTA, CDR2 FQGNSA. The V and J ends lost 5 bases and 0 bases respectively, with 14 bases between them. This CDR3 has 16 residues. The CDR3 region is CASSPWTASSYNEQFF. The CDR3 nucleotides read TGTGCCAGCAGCCCGTGGACAGCGAGCTCCTACAATGAGCAGTTCTTC.

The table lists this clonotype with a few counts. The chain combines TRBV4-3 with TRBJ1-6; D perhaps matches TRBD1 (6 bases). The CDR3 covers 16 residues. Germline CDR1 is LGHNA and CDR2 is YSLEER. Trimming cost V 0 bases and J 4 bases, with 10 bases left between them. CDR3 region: CASSQDVTGYNSPLHF. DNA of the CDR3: TGCGCCAGCAGCCAAGACGTCACAGGGTATAATTCACCCCTCCACTTT.

In DNA form, the CDR3 reads TGTGCCAGCAGTGATCGAACTACTATTTACAATGAGCAGTTCTTC. Translation: CASSDRTTIYNEQFF. The V and J genes are TRBV6-4 and TRBJ2-1; D is uncertain. Per germline, CDR1 MRHNA and CDR2 SNTAGT. This CDR3 is built from 15 residues. V was cut by 3 bases and J by 4 bases, with 13 bases left in between.

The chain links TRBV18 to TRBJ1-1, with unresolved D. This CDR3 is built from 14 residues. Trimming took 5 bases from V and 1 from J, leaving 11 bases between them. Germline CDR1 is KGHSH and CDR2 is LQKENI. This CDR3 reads CASSRPTENTEAFF. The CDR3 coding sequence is TGTGCCAGCTCAAGACCAACAGAGAACACTGAAGCTTTCTTT.

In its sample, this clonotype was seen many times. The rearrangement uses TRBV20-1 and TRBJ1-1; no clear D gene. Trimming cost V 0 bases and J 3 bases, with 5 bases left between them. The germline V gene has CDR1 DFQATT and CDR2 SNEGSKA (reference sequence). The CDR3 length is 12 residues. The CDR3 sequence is CSARESYTEAFF. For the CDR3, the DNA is TGCAGTGCTAGAGAGAGCTACACTGAAGCTTTCTTT.

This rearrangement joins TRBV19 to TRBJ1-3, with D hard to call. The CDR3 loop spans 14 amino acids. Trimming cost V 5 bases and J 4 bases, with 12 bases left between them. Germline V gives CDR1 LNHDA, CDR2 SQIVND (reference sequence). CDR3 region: CASSAIARGNTIYF. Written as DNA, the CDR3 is TGTGCCAGTAGTGCAATCGCGCGGGGAAACACCATATATTTT.

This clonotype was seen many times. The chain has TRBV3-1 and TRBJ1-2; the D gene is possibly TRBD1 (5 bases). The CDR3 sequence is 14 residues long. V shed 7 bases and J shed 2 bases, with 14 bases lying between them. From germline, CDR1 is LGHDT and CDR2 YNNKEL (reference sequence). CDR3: CASKHGGNNYGYTF. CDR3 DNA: TGTGCCAGCAAGCACGGGGGAAACAACTATGGCTACACCTTC.

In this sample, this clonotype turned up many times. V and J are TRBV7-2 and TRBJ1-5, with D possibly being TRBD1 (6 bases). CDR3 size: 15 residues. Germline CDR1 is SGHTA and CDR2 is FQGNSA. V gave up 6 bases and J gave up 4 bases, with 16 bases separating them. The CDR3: CASSPTGTGNQPQHF. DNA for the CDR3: TGTGCCAGCAGTCCAACGGGTACAGGGAATCAGCCCCAGCATTTT.

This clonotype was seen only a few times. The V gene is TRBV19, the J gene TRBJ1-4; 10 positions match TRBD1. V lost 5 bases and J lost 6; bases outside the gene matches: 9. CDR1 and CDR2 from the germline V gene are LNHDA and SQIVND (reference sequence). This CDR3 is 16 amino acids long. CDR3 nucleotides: TGTGCCAGTAGTGACCCACCCGGGACAGGGGATGAAAAACTGTTTTTT. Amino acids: CASSDPPGTGDEKLFF. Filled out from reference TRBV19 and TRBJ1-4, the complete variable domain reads DGGITQSPKYLFRKEGQNVTLSCEQNLNHDAMYWYRQDPGQGLRLIYYSQIVNDFQKGDIAEGYSVSREKKESFPLTVTSAQKNPTAFYLCASSDPPGTGDEKLFFGSGTQLSVL.